A selection of T cell receptor beta chains follows, all from one sample in a study of T-cell reconstitution after alpha-beta-depleted transplantation in children. TCRdb used MiXCR to reprocess the PCR reads, holding one entry per CDR3 protein. In the table there are approximately 500,000 distinct CDR3 sequences, about 10% of which are singletons. Sequenced material: PBMCs, taken before TCRalphabeta/CD19-depleted stem cell transplant. All receptors come from a child aged 2-9 years with inherited bone marrow failure, due to receive a stem cell transplant. The CDR3 runs from the conserved cysteine through the conserved F or W. The order of the fields is J gene, clone size, V gene, D gene, CDR3 DNA, CDR3 protein. D genes are given only for firm matches. Part of the rows lack a size; the others show once, few, many or a class for expanded clones.

j_gene: TRBJ2-7
abundance: .
v_gene: TRBV13
d_gene: TRBD2
CDR3nt: TGTGCCAGCAGCTTATATAGCGGGAGGGGGTACGAGCAGTACTTC
CDR3aa: CASSLYSGRGYEQYF

j_gene: TRBJ1-1
abundance: many
v_gene: TRBV5-6
d_gene: TRBD1
CDR3nt: TGTGCCAGCAGCTTTAACAGGGGCGCTGAAGCTTTCTTT
CDR3aa: CASSFNRGAEAFF

j_gene: TRBJ1-1
abundance: many
v_gene: TRBV19
d_gene: .
CDR3nt: TGTGCCAGTAGGATAGGGGGCACTGAAGCTTTCTTT
CDR3aa: CASRIGGTEAFF

j_gene: TRBJ1-4
abundance: .
v_gene: TRBV12-3/TRBV12-4
d_gene: TRBD1
CDR3nt: TGTGCCAGCGGACGCGGACAGGGGGCGCTTAGGAGTGATGAAAAACTGTTTTTT
CDR3aa: CASGRGQGALRSDEKLFF

j_gene: TRBJ2-7
abundance: many
v_gene: TRBV7-2
d_gene: .
CDR3nt: TGTGCCAGCAGCCGTCAGGCCGACTACGAGCAGTACTTC
CDR3aa: CASSRQADYEQYF

j_gene: TRBJ1-3
abundance: few
v_gene: TRBV3-1
d_gene: TRBD1
CDR3nt: TGTGCCAGCAGCCAAGGTGACAGGGATTTGGCCATATATTTT
CDR3aa: CASSQGDRDLAIYF

j_gene: TRBJ1-5
abundance: .
v_gene: TRBV7-2
d_gene: .
CDR3nt: TGTGCCAGCAGCTTAATCACAGATAGCAATCAGCCCCAGCATTTT
CDR3aa: CASSLITDSNQPQHF

j_gene: TRBJ2-7
abundance: many
v_gene: TRBV4-3
d_gene: .
CDR3nt: TGCGCCAGCAGCCAGTTGGGAAATCACGAGCAGTACTTC
CDR3aa: CASSQLGNHEQYF

j_gene: TRBJ2-1
abundance: many
v_gene: TRBV20-1
d_gene: .
CDR3nt: TGCAGTGCCCTCCGGCTGGCTAACTCCTACAATGAGCAGTTCTTC
CDR3aa: CSALRLANSYNEQFF

j_gene: TRBJ2-7
abundance: .
v_gene: TRBV6-5
d_gene: .
CDR3nt: TGTGCCAGCAGTTACCAAGGGGCTGGGTTCAACGAGCAGTACTTC
CDR3aa: CASSYQGAGFNEQYF

j_gene: TRBJ2-7
abundance: .
v_gene: TRBV7-6
d_gene: .
CDR3nt: TGTGCCAGCAGCCGATACGGCGGGTCGGCCTACGAGCAGTACTTC
CDR3aa: CASSRYGGSAYEQYF

j_gene: TRBJ2-3
abundance: many
v_gene: TRBV5-1
d_gene: TRBD2
CDR3nt: TGCGCCAGCAGGGACAGCGGGAGGGCAACAGATACGCAGTATTTT
CDR3aa: CASRDSGRATDTQYF

j_gene: TRBJ2-7
abundance: many
v_gene: TRBV4-3
d_gene: .
CDR3nt: TGCGCCAGCAGCCCCTCCCAGCTAGCGCAAACCTACGAGCAGTACTTC
CDR3aa: CASSPSQLAQTYEQYF

j_gene: TRBJ2-5
abundance: many
v_gene: TRBV11-1
d_gene: TRBD2
CDR3nt: TGTGCCAGCAGTTTTCAAGACCGGGGGGGAGGTAACCAAGAGACCCAGTACTTC
CDR3aa: CASSFQDRGGGNQETQYF

j_gene: TRBJ2-7
abundance: many
v_gene: TRBV5-1
d_gene: .
CDR3nt: TGCGCCAGCAGCTTGGTTCCGGGGACCTACGAGCAGTACTTC
CDR3aa: CASSLVPGTYEQYF

j_gene: TRBJ1-1
abundance: many
v_gene: TRBV29-1
d_gene: .
CDR3nt: TGCAGCGCCGGACGGGACACTGAAGCTTTCTTT
CDR3aa: CSAGRDTEAFF

j_gene: TRBJ2-3
abundance: many
v_gene: TRBV27
d_gene: TRBD2
CDR3nt: TGTGCCAGCAGTTTATCAGGAGGCAGGGACTACGGCACAGATACGCAGTATTTT
CDR3aa: CASSLSGGRDYGTDTQYF

j_gene: TRBJ1-6
abundance: .
v_gene: TRBV5-1
d_gene: TRBD1
CDR3nt: TGCGCCAGCAGCTTGGGCGAAGGGGGCCGTTCACCCCTCCACTTT
CDR3aa: CASSLGEGGRSPLHF

j_gene: TRBJ1-4
abundance: few
v_gene: TRBV5-1
d_gene: .
CDR3nt: TGCGCCAGCAGCTTGGCCGGGGTTGGAAAACTGTTTTTT
CDR3aa: CASSLAGVGKLFF

j_gene: TRBJ2-3
abundance: .
v_gene: TRBV4-2
d_gene: TRBD2
CDR3nt: TGTGCCAGCAGCCAAGATGTGCCTAGCGGGGGTAGGGATACGCAGTATTTT
CDR3aa: CASSQDVPSGGRDTQYF

j_gene: TRBJ2-7
abundance: few
v_gene: TRBV27
d_gene: .
CDR3nt: TGTGCCAGCAGGCTTCTGGACTCGAGCTCCTACGAGCAGTACTTC
CDR3aa: CASRLLDSSSYEQYF

j_gene: TRBJ2-4
abundance: .
v_gene: TRBV20-1
d_gene: TRBD2
CDR3nt: TGCTGTGCTTGGACTAGCGGTCCACCCAAAAACATTCAGTACTTC
CDR3aa: CCAWTSGPPKNIQYF

j_gene: TRBJ2-3
abundance: many
v_gene: TRBV29-1
d_gene: TRBD2
CDR3nt: TGCAGCGTTGAAGTCGCGGGAGGGCCCGATACGCAGTATTTT
CDR3aa: CSVEVAGGPDTQYF

j_gene: TRBJ2-7
abundance: many
v_gene: TRBV6-2/TRBV6-3
d_gene: .
CDR3nt: TGTGCCAGCAGTTACGAAGGTTTGAGCTCTAAGAGCTCCTACGAGCAGTACTTC
CDR3aa: CASSYEGLSSKSSYEQYF

j_gene: TRBJ1-1
abundance: .
v_gene: TRBV19
d_gene: .
CDR3nt: TGTGCCAGTAGTCTACAGGTTGAAGCTTTCTTT
CDR3aa: CASSLQVEAFF

j_gene: TRBJ2-7
abundance: many
v_gene: TRBV10-3
d_gene: .
CDR3nt: TGTGCCACCCGGGGGTGGGCTAGAGACTTCTACGAGCAGTACTTC
CDR3aa: CATRGWARDFYEQYF

j_gene: TRBJ2-1
abundance: many
v_gene: TRBV29-1
d_gene: TRBD2
CDR3nt: TGCAGCGTTGATGCGCGGGAGGATGAGTTCTTC
CDR3aa: CSVDAREDEFF

j_gene: TRBJ2-1
abundance: many
v_gene: TRBV20-1
d_gene: .
CDR3nt: TGCAGTGCCCAAAGCGGTCAAAACAATGAGCAGTTCTTC
CDR3aa: CSAQSGQNNEQFF

j_gene: TRBJ2-1
abundance: .
v_gene: TRBV12-3/TRBV12-4
d_gene: TRBD2
CDR3nt: TGTGCCAGCAGTCCCCAGCGGGGTGAGCAGTTCTTC
CDR3aa: CASSPQRGEQFF

j_gene: TRBJ2-1
abundance: many
v_gene: TRBV19
d_gene: TRBD2
CDR3nt: TGTGCCAGTAGCATTAGCGGGAGTCAATACAATGAGCAGTTCTTC
CDR3aa: CASSISGSQYNEQFF

j_gene: TRBJ1-2
abundance: many
v_gene: TRBV4-2
d_gene: TRBD1
CDR3nt: TGTGCCAGCAGCCAAGTCGGGACAGGTATTAATGGCTACACCTTC
CDR3aa: CASSQVGTGINGYTF

j_gene: TRBJ2-7
abundance: few
v_gene: TRBV20-1
d_gene: TRBD1
CDR3nt: TGCAGTGCCGACCCGGGACAGGATAACGAGCAGTACTTC
CDR3aa: CSADPGQDNEQYF

j_gene: TRBJ1-3
abundance: few
v_gene: TRBV7-2
d_gene: .
CDR3nt: TGTGCCAGCAGCTTTTCAGGGTGGGCCTCTGGAAACACCATATATTTT
CDR3aa: CASSFSGWASGNTIYF

j_gene: TRBJ2-7
abundance: .
v_gene: TRBV27
d_gene: .
CDR3nt: TGTGCCAGCAGTTTGTACCCCAGCTACGAGCAGTACTTC
CDR3aa: CASSLYPSYEQYF

j_gene: TRBJ2-3
abundance: .
v_gene: TRBV7-9
d_gene: .
CDR3nt: TGTGCCAGCAGCTTGAAAGCCTCAGGAGATACGCAGTATTTT
CDR3aa: CASSLKASGDTQYF

j_gene: TRBJ2-5
abundance: many
v_gene: TRBV20-1
d_gene: .
CDR3nt: TGCAGTGCTAGGCCCTCGGGACACCAAGAGACCCAGTACTTC
CDR3aa: CSARPSGHQETQYF

j_gene: TRBJ2-3
abundance: many
v_gene: TRBV29-1
d_gene: .
CDR3nt: TGCAGCGTTTCTAAGGCTCCCGGGGCCAACTCGCCAGATACGCAGTATTTT
CDR3aa: CSVSKAPGANSPDTQYF

j_gene: TRBJ1-2
abundance: .
v_gene: TRBV7-2
d_gene: TRBD1
CDR3nt: TGTGCCAGCAGCTCCCGACAGGGGGGTGGCTACACCTTC
CDR3aa: CASSSRQGGGYTF

j_gene: TRBJ2-7
abundance: few
v_gene: TRBV11-2
d_gene: .
CDR3nt: TGTGCCAGCAGCTTCCCCAGCGCCGAGCAGTACTTC
CDR3aa: CASSFPSAEQYF